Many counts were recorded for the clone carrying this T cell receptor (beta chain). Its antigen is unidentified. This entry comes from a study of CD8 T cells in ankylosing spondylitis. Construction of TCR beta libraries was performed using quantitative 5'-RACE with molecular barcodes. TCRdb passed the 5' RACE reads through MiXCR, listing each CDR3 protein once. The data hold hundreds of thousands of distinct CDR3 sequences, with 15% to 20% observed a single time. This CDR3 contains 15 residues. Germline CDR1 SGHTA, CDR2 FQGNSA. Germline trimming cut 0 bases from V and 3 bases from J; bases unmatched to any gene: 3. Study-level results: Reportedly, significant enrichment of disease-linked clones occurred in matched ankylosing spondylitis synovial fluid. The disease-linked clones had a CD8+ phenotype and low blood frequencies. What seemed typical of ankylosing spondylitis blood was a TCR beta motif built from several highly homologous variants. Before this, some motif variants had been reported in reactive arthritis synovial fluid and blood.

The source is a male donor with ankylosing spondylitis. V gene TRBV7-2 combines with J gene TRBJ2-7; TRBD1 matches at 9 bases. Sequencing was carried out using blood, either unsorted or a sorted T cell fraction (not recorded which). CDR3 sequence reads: CASSLAGTGNYEQYF. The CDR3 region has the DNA TGTGCCAGCAGCTTAGCCGGGACAGGGAACTACGAGCAGTACTTC. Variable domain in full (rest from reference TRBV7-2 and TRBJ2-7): GAGVSQSPSNKVTEKGKDVELRCDPISGHTALYWYRQSLGQGLEFLIYFQGNSAPDKSGLPSDRFSAERTGGSVSTLTIQRTQQEDSAVYLCASSLAGTGNYEQYFGPGTRLTVT.